These 4 T cell receptor beta chains were all obtained from the same sample, sequenced in a study of cytomegalovirus exposure and HLA in healthy donors. The PCR contained 60 Vbeta and 13 Jbeta primers. Libraries were prepared by immunoSEQ multiplex PCR; TCRdb keeps only in-frame clonotypes and omits some of them. The repertoire consists of 120,000 to 150,000 clones, with over 60% occurring once and the leading ten covering 1.5% to 2%. The sequenced sample consisted of PBMCs. These receptors were taken from a woman aged 18-35 years in good health and CMV-seronegative.

This clone has only one observation. This sequence joins TRBV11-2 and TRBJ2-1, with D possibly matching TRBD2 (6 bases). The CDR3 length is 14 residues. The germline gives CDR1 SGHAT, CDR2 FQNNGV. V was shortened by 4 bases and J by 10 bases, with 17 bases between the two germline ends. The CDR3 protein is CASSSRTKVSEQFF. The CDR3 nucleotides are TGTGCCAGCAGCTCCCGGACTAAGGTAAGCGAGCAGTTCTTC.

This chain connects TRBV4-2 to TRBJ1-4; tentatively, D is TRBD1 (5 bases). CDR3 length: 15 residues. V was pared by 0 bases and J by 4 bases, with 9 bases between. Germline CDR1 LGHNA, CDR2 YNFKEQ. CDR3 sequence: CASSQERQFNEKLFF. The CDR3 coding sequence is TGTGCCAGCAGCCAAGAAAGACAGTTTAATGAAAAACTGTTTTTT.

The rearrangement links TRBV7-7 to TRBJ2-1, with 11 bases fitting TRBD2. The junction had 4 bases not matched to a gene; V was cut back by 6 bases and J by 0 bases. The CDR3 covers 16 residues. Per germline, CDR1 SSHAT and CDR2 FNYEAQ (reference sequence). CDR3 residues: CASRPTSGSSYNEQFF. CDR3 DNA: TGTGCCAGCAGACCCACTAGCGGGAGCTCCTACAATGAGCAGTTCTTC. Full variable domain (missing parts from reference TRBV7-7 and TRBJ2-1): GAGVSQSPRYKVTKRGQDVTLRCDPISSHATLYWYQQALGQGPEFLTYFNYEAQPDKSGLPSDRFSAERPEGSISTLTIQRTEQRDSAMYRCASRPTSGSSYNEQFFGPGTRLTVL.

This chain uses TRBV7-2 with TRBJ2-3; 9 bases align to TRBD2. V was pared by 5 bases and J by 5 bases, with 11 bases of the junction left unmatched. The CDR3 runs 16 residues. Germline-derived CDR1 and CDR2 are SGHTA and FQGNSA. Here the CDR3 DNA reads TGTGCCAGCAGCACCCGGCTGGGCGGGGGGGGAGATACGCAGTATTTT. Its translation: CASSTRLGGGGDTQYF.